This note documents a single TCR beta chain sequence. Germline assignment: CDR1 GTSNPN and CDR2 SVGIG (reference sequence). V was pared by 1 base and J by 5 bases, with 0 bases of the junction left unmatched. The CDR3 extends over 12 amino acids. The data derive from a study of blood T cell repertoires in COVID-19. On the study more broadly: The samples span acute and convalescent COVID-19 from the United States, Italy and Spain. Sources were T cells, B-cell-depleted T cells, or PBMCs; the material itself was cDNA or gDNA.

In the source study's methods: Reference gene primer amplification gave estimated nucleated cell counts. Measured with immunoSEQ multiplex PCR; TCRdb has only the in-frame clones, and not every one. V and J calls and clone size follow that table, whereas D and trimming were derived from the DNA. The sample gives 250,000 or so clones, approximately 87% of which show up once; about 1.6% is in the top ten. The sequencing sample was made of peripheral blood. The chain recombines TRBV30 with TRBJ2-3, with 7 bases that match TRBD1. This clonotype originated in a woman aged 40 to 50 who had recovered from COVID-19. The CDR3 loop reads CAWSDRGDTQYF. In DNA, the CDR3 is TGTGCCTGGAGTGACAGGGGAGATACGCAGTATTTT.